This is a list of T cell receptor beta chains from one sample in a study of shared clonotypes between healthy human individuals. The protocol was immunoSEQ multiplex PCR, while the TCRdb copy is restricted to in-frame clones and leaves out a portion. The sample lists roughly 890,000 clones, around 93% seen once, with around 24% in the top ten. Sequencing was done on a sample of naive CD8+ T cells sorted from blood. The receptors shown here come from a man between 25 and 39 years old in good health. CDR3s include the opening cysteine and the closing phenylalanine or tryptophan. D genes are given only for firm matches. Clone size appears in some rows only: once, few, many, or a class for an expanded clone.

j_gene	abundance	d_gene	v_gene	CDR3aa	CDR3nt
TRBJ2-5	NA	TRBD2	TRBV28	CASKRLANFQETQYF	TGTGCCAGCAAACGACTAGCGAATTTCCAAGAGACCCAGTACTTC
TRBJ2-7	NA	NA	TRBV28	CASSAMQSLYEQYF	TGTGCCAGCAGTGCTATGCAGAGCCTCTACGAGCAGTACTTC
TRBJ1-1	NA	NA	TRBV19	CASRRVGFVDTEAFF	TGTGCCAGTAGGAGGGTCGGGTTCGTCGACACTGAAGCTTTCTTT
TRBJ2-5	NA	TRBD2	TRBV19	CASSISPFIVLGASGEETQYF	TGTGCCAGTAGTATCAGCCCGTTTATAGTGCTAGGAGCTAGCGGAGAAGAGACCCAGTACTTC
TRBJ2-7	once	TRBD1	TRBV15	CATSRVTGDRFYEQYF	TGTGCCACCAGCAGAGTCACAGGGGATCGCTTTTACGAGCAGTACTTC
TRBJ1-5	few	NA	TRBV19	CASSQLINQPQHF	TGTGCCAGTAGCCAGCTCATAAATCAGCCCCAGCATTTT
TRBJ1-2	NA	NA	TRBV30	CAWSPLRGLYYGYTF	TGTGCCTGGAGCCCGCTCAGGGGACTCTACTATGGCTACACCTTC
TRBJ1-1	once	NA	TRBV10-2	CASSESGGPSTEAFF	TGCGCCAGCAGTGAGAGTGGGGGTCCGAGCACTGAAGCTTTCTTT
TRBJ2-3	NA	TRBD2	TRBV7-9	CASSSRIPSGNTDTQYF	TGTGCCAGCAGCTCCCGAATCCCTAGCGGAAACACAGATACGCAGTATTTT
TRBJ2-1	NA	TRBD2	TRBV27	CASSPGGLHSNEQFF	TGTGCCAGCAGTCCGGGGGGACTGCATTCCAATGAGCAGTTCTTC
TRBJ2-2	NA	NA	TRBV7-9	CASSSPRMGGPNTGELFF	TGTGCCAGCAGCTCACCTCGAATGGGGGGCCCGAACACCGGGGAGCTGTTTTTT
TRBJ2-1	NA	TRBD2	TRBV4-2	CASSQMGLAVEQFF	TGTGCCAGCAGCCAGATGGGACTAGCGGTTGAGCAGTTCTTC